Each of the 15 T cell receptor beta chains below was sequenced from the same sample in a study of cytomegalovirus exposure and HLA in healthy donors. The PCR had 60 Vbeta and 13 Jbeta primers. Repertoires were generated with immunoSEQ multiplex PCR, while TCRdb's copy carries only in-frame clones and drops some. The sample gives tens of thousands of clones, approximately 80% of which show up once; almost 6% is in the top ten. The sample comprised PBMCs. These receptors all stem from a male donor in good health and CMV-seronegative.

Concerning this clone: The sample carries other DNA sequences with the same CDR3. This chain uses TRBV4-1 with TRBJ1-1; D is possibly TRBD1 (5 bases). The CDR3 has 14 residues. Deletions cut 3 bases from V and 4 bases from J, with 12 bases between. The germline CDR1 and CDR2 sequences are MGHRA and YSYEKL. CDR3 DNA sequence: TGCGCCAGCAGCCAGGGTCAGGGCGGCACTGAAGCTTTCTTT. Its translation: CASSQGQGGTEAFF.

This chain uses TRBV29-1 with TRBJ1-1; D perhaps matches TRBD1 (6 bases). CDR1 is SQVTM and CDR2 is ANQGSEA in the germline V gene. V gave up 7 bases and J gave up 4 bases, with 19 bases separating them. The CDR3 runs 14 residues. CDR3 nucleotides: TGCAGCGCCAGAAATCGAGGGGGAAGCACTGAAGCTTTCTTT. It codes for CSARNRGGSTEAFF.

The J gene is TRBJ2-1, the V gene TRBV7-2; D ambiguous. Trimming took 1 base from V and 7 from J, leaving 8 bases between them. CDR1 is SGHTA, CDR2 FQGNSA, per germline. The CDR3 is 13 residues long. The CDR3 bases are TGTGCCAGCAGCTTAGAATTTATAAATGAGCAGTTCTTC. Translation: CASSLEFINEQFF.

CDR3 sequence: CASSLRTVGSLNYEQYF. The CDR3, as DNA: TGTGCCAGCAGTTTACGTACGGTGGGCAGTTTGAACTACGAGCAGTACTTC. The chain has TRBV27 and TRBJ2-7; D ambiguous. The germline V gene encodes CDR1 MNHEY and CDR2 SMNVEV (reference sequence). V was cut by 2 bases and J by 3 bases, with 20 bases left in between. The CDR3 covers 17 residues.

The chain combines TRBV11-3 with TRBJ2-1, with D possibly matching TRBD2 (7 bases). Per the germline V gene, CDR1 is SGHNT and CDR2 is YENEEA. Trimming pared 1 base from V and 8 bases from J, leaving 12 bases between. The CDR3 totals 14 residues. CDR3 amino acids: CASSLARGAYEQFF. The CDR3 DNA reads as TGTGCCAGCAGCTTAGCTCGGGGGGCTTATGAGCAGTTCTTC.

This clone has a single count. The junction departs from germline at one end; a sequencing error may be responsible. This chain uses TRBV5-1 with TRBJ2-3, with 12 bases aligning to TRBD2. In germline, CDR1 is SGHRS, CDR2 YFSETQ. CDR3 length equals 17 residues. CDR3 region: CASSLAGTSGSTDTQYF. The CDR3 nucleotides read TGCGCTAGCAGCTTGGCCGGGACTAGCGGGAGCACAGATACGCAGTATTTT.

The V and J genes are TRBV9 and TRBJ1-3; no firm D call. The CDR3 covers 16 residues. CDR1 is SGDLS and CDR2 is YYNGEE in the germline V gene. The V gene lost 4 bases and the J gene lost 0 bases, with 14 bases spanning the gap. DNA of the CDR3: TGTGCCAGCAGCCCTAACTCGGTGAACTCTGGAAACACCATATATTTT. Translating gives CASSPNSVNSGNTIYF.

This clone has just a few counts. This chain joins TRBV5-1 and TRBJ2-1; 8 nucleotides align to TRBD1. Per the germline V gene, CDR1 is SGHRS and CDR2 is YFSETQ. The CDR3 runs to 14 residues. J lost 7 bases, V lost 0 bases, and 3 bases had no gene match. The CDR3 sequence is CASSLGTGRNEQFF. In nucleotides, the CDR3 is TGCGCCAGCAGCTTGGGGACAGGGCGGAATGAGCAGTTCTTC.

The gene calls are TRBV7-8 and TRBJ2-1; tentatively, D is TRBD1 (6 bases). This CDR3 contains 16 residues. Trimming pared 0 bases from V and 5 bases from J, leaving 14 bases between. The germline V gene has CDR1 SGHVS and CDR2 FQNEAQ. CDR3 nucleotides: TGTGCCAGCAGCTTAGCCCTTGGGACAAGGAACAATGAGCAGTTCTTC. It codes for CASSLALGTRNNEQFF.

The chain has TRBV6-6 and TRBJ1-1; D is possibly TRBD1 (5 bases). Trimming left V 2 bases short and J 5 bases short, with 15 bases between. Per germline, CDR1 MNHNY and CDR2 SVGAGI (reference sequence). The CDR3 length is 15 residues. The CDR3 reads CASSYMEGLGTEAFF. In nucleotides, the CDR3 is TGTGCCAGCAGTTACATGGAGGGGCTGGGGACTGAAGCTTTCTTT.

This clone has more than one count but fewer than ten. The J gene is TRBJ1-1, the V gene TRBV5-4; a possible D gene is TRBD1 (6 bases). The CDR3 is made up of 14 amino acids. V lost 1 base, J lost 1 base, and 8 bases lay in between. Germline loops: CDR1 SGHNT, CDR2 YYREEE (reference sequence). The CDR3 sequence: CASSLPQGNTEAFF. The CDR3 coding sequence is TGTGCCAGCAGCTTGCCACAGGGGAACACTGAAGCTTTCTTT.

V and J are TRBV6-5 and TRBJ2-5; TRBD1 agrees at 7 bases. The DNA end is more similar to TRBJ2-7, so the J call may be wrong. The CDR3 has 15 amino acids. Germline V gives CDR1 MNHEY, CDR2 SVGAGI. The CDR3 nucleotides are TGTGCCAGCAGCCGGGGACAGAGGAGCTCCTACGAGCAGTACTTC. Protein sequence: CASSRGQRSSYEQYF.

The chain uses TRBV7-2 and TRBJ2-7; 7 bases are shared with TRBD1. In germline, CDR1 is SGHTA, CDR2 FQGNSA. This CDR3 spans 14 amino acids. V lost 5 bases and J lost 0; bases outside the gene matches: 4. CDR3 bases: TGTGCCAGCAGCGGGACAGCGAGCTCCTACGAGCAGTACTTC. As protein: CASSGTASSYEQYF.

This clone has only a few counts. This sequence joins TRBV18 and TRBJ1-5; no reliable D call. Looked up from germline, CDR1 is KGHSH and CDR2 is LQKENI. CDR3 length equals 15 residues. V was pared by 3 bases and J by 4 bases, with 13 bases between. The DNA of the CDR3 is TGTGCCAGCTCACCGTTCCATGAAACAAATCAGCCCCAGCATTTT. It codes for CASSPFHETNQPQHF. Looking up the rest from reference TRBV18 and TRBJ1-5 gives the full variable domain: NAGVMQNPRHLVRRRGQEARLRCSPMKGHSHVYWYRQLPEEGLKFMVYLQKENIIDESGMPKERFSAEFPKEGPSILRIQQVVRGDSAAYFCASSPFHETNQPQHFGDGTRLSIL.

Concerning this clone: An end of the junction does not agree with germline; a read error may underlie this. The rearrangement joins TRBV11-3 to TRBJ2-5; TRBD1 aligns across 8 bases. The V gene's germline CDR1 is SGHNT and CDR2 YENEEA. This CDR3 has 14 residues. CDR3 DNA sequence: TGTGCCGGCAGCCAAGGGACAGGCCAAGAGACCCAGTACTTC. It translates to CAGSQGTGQETQYF.